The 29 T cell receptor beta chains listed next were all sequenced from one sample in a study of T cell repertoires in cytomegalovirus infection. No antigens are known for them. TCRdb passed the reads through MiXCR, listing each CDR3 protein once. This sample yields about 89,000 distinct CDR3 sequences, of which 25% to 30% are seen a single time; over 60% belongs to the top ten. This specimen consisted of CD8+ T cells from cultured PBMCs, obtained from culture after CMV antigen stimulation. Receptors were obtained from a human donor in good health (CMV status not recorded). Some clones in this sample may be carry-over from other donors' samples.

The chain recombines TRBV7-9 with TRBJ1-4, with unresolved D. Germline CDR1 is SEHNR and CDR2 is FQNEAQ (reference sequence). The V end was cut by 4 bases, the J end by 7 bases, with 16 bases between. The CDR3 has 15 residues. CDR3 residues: CASSSPRRESEKLFF. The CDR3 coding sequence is TGTGCCAGCAGCTCCCCACGTCGAGAAAGTGAAAAACTGTTTTTT.

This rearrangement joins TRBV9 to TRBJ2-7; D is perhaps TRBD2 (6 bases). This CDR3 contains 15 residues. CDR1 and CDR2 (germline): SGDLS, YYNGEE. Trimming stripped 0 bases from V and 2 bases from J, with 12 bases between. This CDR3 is CASSVDGGLPYEQYF. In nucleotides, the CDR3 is TGTGCCAGCAGCGTAGACGGGGGTCTGCCCTACGAGCAGTACTTC.

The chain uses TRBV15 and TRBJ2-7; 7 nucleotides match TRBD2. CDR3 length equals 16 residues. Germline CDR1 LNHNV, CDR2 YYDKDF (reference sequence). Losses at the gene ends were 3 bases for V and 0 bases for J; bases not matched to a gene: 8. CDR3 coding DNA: TGTGCCACCAGCAGGGGTCCGCGGGGGAGCTCCTACGAGCAGTACTTC. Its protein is CATSRGPRGSSYEQYF.

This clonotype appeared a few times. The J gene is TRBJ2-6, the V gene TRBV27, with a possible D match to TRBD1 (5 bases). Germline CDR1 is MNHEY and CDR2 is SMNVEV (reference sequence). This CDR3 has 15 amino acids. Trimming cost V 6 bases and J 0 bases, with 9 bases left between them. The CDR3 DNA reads TGTGCCAGCAGGATACAGGCCTCTGGGGCCAACGTCCTGACTTTC. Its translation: CASRIQASGANVLTF.

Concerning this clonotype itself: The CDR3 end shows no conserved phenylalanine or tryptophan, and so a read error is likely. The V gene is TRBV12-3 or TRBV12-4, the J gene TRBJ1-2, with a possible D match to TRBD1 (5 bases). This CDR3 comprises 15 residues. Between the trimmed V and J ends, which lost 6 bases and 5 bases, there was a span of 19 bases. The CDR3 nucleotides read TGTGCCAGCAGCCCCTCCGCGACGGGGCCGTATGGCTACACCATC. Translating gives CASSPSATGPYGYTI.

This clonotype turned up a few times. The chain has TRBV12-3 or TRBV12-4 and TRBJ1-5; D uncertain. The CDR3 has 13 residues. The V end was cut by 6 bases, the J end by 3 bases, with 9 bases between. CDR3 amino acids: CASSDTYNQPQHF. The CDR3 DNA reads TGTGCCAGCAGCGACACCTACAATCAGCCCCAGCATTTT.

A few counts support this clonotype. The CDR3 is CASSYFYGGPEDTQYF. The CDR3 DNA reads TGTGCCAGCAGTTACTTCTACGGGGGCCCCGAGGATACGCAGTATTTT. The chain combines TRBV6-6 with TRBJ2-3; D assignment may be TRBD1 or TRBD2 (6 bases each). With 1 base removed from V and 6 bases from J, the gap between germline ends came to 17 bases. The CDR3 spans 16 residues. The V gene's germline CDR1 is MNHNY and CDR2 SVGAGI (reference sequence).

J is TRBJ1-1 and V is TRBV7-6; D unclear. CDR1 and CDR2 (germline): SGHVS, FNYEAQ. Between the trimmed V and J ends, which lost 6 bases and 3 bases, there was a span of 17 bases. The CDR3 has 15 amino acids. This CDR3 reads CASRSAAWVDTEAFF. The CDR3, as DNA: TGTGCCAGCAGAAGCGCAGCTTGGGTGGACACTGAAGCTTTCTTT.

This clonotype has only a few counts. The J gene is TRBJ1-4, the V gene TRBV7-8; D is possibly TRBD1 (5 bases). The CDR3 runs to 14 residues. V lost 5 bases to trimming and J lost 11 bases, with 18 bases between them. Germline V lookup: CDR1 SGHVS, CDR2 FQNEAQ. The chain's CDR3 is CASSPETDTGKLFF. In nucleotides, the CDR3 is TGTGCCAGCAGCCCGGAAACGGACACCGGGAAACTGTTTTTT.

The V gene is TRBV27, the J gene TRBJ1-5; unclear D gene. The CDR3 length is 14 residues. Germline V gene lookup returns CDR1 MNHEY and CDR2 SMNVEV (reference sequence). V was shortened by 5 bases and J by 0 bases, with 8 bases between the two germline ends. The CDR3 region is CASSGQYSNQPQHF. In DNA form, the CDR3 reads TGTGCCAGCAGTGGGCAATATAGCAATCAGCCCCAGCATTTT.

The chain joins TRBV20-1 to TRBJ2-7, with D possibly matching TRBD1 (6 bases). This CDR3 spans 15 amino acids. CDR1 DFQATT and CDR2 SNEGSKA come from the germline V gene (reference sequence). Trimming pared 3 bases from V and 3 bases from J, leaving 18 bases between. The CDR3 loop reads CSASVRLGANYEQYF. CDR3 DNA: TGCAGTGCTAGCGTCAGGTTGGGGGCGAACTACGAGCAGTACTTC.

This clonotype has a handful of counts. The CDR3 loop reads CATSELAGFSYNEQFF. In nucleotides, the CDR3 is TGTGCCACCAGTGAGTTGGCGGGGTTTTCCTACAATGAGCAGTTCTTC. This chain links TRBV24-1 with TRBJ2-1, with D tentatively TRBD2 (6 bases). Germline V gene sequence: CDR1 KGHDR, CDR2 SFDVKD. The CDR3 totals 16 residues. V lost 4 bases and J 1 base, leaving 13 bases between the germline ends.

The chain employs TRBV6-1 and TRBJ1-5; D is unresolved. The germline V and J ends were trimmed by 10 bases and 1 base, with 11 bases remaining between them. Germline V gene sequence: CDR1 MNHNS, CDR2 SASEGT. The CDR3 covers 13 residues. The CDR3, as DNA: TGTGCCACCTGGGGTCCGAGCAATCAGCCCCAGCATTTT. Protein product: CATWGPSNQPQHF.

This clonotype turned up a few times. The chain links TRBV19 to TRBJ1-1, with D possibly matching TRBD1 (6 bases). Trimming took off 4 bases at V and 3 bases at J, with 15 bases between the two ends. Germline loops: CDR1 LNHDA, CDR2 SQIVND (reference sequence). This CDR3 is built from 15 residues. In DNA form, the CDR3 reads TGTGCCAGTAGTACCCTGACTACAGGGTACACTGAAGCTTTCTTT. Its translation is CASSTLTTGYTEAFF.

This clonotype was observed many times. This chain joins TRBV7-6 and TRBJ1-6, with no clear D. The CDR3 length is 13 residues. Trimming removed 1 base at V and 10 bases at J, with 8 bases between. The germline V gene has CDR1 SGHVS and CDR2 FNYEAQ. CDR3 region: CASSLGEPSPLHF. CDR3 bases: TGTGCCAGCAGCTTAGGAGAACCGTCACCCCTCCACTTT.

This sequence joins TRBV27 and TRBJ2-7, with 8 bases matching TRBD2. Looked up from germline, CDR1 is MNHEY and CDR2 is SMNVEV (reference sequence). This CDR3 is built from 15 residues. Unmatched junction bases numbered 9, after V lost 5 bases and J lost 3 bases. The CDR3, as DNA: TGTGCCAGCAGTCCCCGGGGGGGGACCTACTACGAGCAGTACTTC. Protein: CASSPRGGTYYEQYF.

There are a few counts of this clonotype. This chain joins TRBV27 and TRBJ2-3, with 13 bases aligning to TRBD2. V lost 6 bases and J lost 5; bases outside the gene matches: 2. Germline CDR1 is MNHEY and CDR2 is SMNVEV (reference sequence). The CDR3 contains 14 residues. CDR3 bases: TGTGCCAGCAGACTAGCGGGGGGGGAAGATACGCAGTATTTT. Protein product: CASRLAGGEDTQYF.

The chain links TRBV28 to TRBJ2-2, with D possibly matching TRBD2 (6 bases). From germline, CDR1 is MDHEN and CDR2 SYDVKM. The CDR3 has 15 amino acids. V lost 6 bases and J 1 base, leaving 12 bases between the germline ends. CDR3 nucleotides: TGTGCCAGCAGCCCCCGACTAGAGAACACCGGGGAGCTGTTTTTT. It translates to CASSPRLENTGELFF.

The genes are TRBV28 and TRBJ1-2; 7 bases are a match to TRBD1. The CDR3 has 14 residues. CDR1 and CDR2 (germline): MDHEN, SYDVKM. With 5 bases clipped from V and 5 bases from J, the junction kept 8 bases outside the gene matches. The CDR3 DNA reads TGTGCCAGCAGTCCCCCGGGACAGCGATATGGCTACACCTTC. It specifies CASSPPGQRYGYTF.

Here the CDR3 reads CASSYGGPKNTEAFF. As DNA, the CDR3 is TGTGCCAGCAGTTACGGGGGACCCAAGAACACTGAAGCTTTCTTT. V and J are TRBV6-6 and TRBJ1-1, with TRBD1 as a possible D gene (5 bases). Trimming left V 2 bases short and J 1 base short, with 11 bases between. This CDR3 is 15 amino acids long. Germline assignment: CDR1 MNHNY and CDR2 SVGAGI (reference sequence).

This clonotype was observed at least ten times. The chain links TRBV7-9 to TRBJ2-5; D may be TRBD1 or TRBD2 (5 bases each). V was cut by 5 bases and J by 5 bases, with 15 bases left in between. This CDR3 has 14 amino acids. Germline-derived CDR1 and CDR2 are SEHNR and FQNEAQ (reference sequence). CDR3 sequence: CASSNPLGEETQYF. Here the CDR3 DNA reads TGTGCCAGCAGCAACCCATTGGGGGAGGAGACCCAGTACTTC. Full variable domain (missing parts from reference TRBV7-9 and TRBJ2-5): DTGVSQNPRHKITKRGQNVTFRCDPISEHNRLYWYRQTLGQGPEFLTYFQNEAQLEKSRLLSDRFSAERPKGSFSTLEIQRTEQGDSAMYLCASSNPLGEETQYFGPGTRLLVL.

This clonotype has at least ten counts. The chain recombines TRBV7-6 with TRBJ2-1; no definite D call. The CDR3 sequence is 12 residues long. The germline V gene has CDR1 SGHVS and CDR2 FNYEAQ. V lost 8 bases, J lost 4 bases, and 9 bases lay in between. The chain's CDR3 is CASGAGYNEQFF. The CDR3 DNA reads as TGTGCCAGCGGCGCCGGGTACAATGAGCAGTTCTTC. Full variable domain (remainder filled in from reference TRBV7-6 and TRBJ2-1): GAGVSQSPRYKVTKRGQDVALRCDPISGHVSLYWYRQALGQGPEFLTYFNYEAQQDKSGLPNDRFSAERPEGSISTLTIQRTEQRDSAMYRCASGAGYNEQFFGPGTRLTVL.

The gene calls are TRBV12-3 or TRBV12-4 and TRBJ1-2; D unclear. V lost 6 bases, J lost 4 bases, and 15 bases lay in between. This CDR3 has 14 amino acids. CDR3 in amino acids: CASRPPATSYGYTF. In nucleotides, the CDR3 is TGTGCCAGCAGACCCCCGGCAACTAGCTATGGCTACACCTTC.

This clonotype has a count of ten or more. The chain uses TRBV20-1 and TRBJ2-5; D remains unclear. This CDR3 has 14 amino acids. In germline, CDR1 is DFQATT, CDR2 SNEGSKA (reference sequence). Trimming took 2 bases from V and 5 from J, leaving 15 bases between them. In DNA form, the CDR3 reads TGCAGTGCTAGAAATGCCCAAAGTAGGGAGACCCAGTACTTC. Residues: CSARNAQSRETQYF.

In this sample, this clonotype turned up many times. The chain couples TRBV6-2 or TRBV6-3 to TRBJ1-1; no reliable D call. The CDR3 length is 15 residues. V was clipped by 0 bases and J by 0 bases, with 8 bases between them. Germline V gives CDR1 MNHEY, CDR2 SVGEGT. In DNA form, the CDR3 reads TGTGCCAGCAGTTACTCGTCCATCATGAACACTGAAGCTTTCTTT. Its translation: CASSYSSIMNTEAFF.

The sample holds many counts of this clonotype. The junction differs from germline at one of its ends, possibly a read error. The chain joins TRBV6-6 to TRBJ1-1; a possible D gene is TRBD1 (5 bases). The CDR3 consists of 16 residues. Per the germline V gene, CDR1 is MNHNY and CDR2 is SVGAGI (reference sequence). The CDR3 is CASSYGAGRLNNEAFF. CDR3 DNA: TGTGCCAGCAGTTACGGGGCAGGGCGCCTGAACAATGAAGCTTTCTTT.

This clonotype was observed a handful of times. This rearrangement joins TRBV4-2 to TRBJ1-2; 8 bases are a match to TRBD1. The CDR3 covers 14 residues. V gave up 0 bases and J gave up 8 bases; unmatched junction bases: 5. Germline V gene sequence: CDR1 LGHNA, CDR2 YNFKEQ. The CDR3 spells CASSQDSGGMGYTF. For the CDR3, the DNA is TGTGCCAGCAGCCAAGACTCAGGGGGCATGGGCTACACCTTC.

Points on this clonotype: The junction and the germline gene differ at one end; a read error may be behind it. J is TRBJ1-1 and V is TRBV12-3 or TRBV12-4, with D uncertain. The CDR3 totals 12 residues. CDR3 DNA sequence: TGTGCCAGCATTTTAAAAGACCTTATGGCTTTCTTT. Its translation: CASILKDLMAFF.

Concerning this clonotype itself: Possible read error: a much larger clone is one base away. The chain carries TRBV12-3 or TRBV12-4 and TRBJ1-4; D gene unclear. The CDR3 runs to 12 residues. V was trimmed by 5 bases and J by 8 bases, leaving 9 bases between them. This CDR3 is CASSPDGEKLFF. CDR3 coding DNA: TGTGCCAGCAGTCCGGACGGGGAAAAACTGTTTTTT.